The sequence of this TCR beta chain was determined in a study of blood T cell repertoires in COVID-19. Study as a whole: Acute and convalescent COVID-19 samples came from the United States, Italy and Spain. T cells, B-cell-depleted T cells, or PBMCs provided the cDNA or gDNA that served as material.

V lost 5 bases and J lost 5, with 18 bases in between. CDR1 is LNHDA, CDR2 SQIVND, per germline (reference sequence). This CDR3 has 15 residues. As processed by the authors: Estimated nucleated cell counts came from reference gene primer amplification. TCRdb keeps only in-frame clones here, not all; method: immunoSEQ multiplex PCR. Clone size and the V and J calls come from that table; the DNA yielded D and trimming. The sample records 150,000 to 200,000 clones, around 85% being singletons. Sequencing was done on a sample of peripheral blood. The rearrangement joins TRBV19 to TRBJ2-5; maybe TRBD2 (6 bases). This clonotype originated in a woman in her 70s with acute or convalescent COVID-19. The CDR3 loop reads CASSEGGTQRETQYF. The CDR3 DNA reads as TGTGCCAGTAGTGAGGGCGGGACTCAACGGGAGACCCAGTACTTC.